These 21 T cell receptor beta chains were sequenced from one sample in a study of T cell responses to AZD1222 COVID-19 vaccine. Sequencing used immunoSEQ multiplex PCR; TCRdb keeps in-frame clones, though not all of them. The data hold about 94,000 clones, with about 85% observed a single time. Sequenced material: peripheral blood, taken 28 days after the second AZD1222 dose. These receptors originate from an adult who received the AZD1222 COVID-19 vaccine.

This clone was recorded a few times. The rearrangement joins TRBV6-5 to TRBJ1-3; weak D call: TRBD1 (6 bases). V dropped 10 bases and J dropped 4 bases, with 17 bases sitting between them. CDR3 length equals 14 residues. CDR1 and CDR2 (germline): MNHEY, SVGAGI. The CDR3, as DNA: TGTGCCACCACCCAAGGGGGGTACGGAAACACCATATATTTT. This encodes CATTQGGYGNTIYF.

The chain is built from TRBV25-1 and TRBJ2-7; D is perhaps TRBD2 (5 bases). The CDR3 loop spans 14 amino acids. Germline CDR1 is MGHDK and CDR2 is SYGVNS. V shed 3 bases and J shed 6 bases, with 15 bases lying between them. The CDR3 DNA is TGTGCCAGCAGTGACCACACTAGTTCGGGCGAGCAGTACTTC. Residues: CASSDHTSSGEQYF.

J is TRBJ2-7 and V is TRBV13; tentatively, D is TRBD1 (6 bases). CDR1 and CDR2 from the germline V gene are PRHDT and FYEKMQ (reference sequence). Between the trimmed V and J ends, which lost 4 bases and 1 base, there was a span of 14 bases. The CDR3 runs 15 residues. DNA of the CDR3: TGTGCCAGCAGCTGGGGGCGAGAGGGGTCCTACGAGCAGTACTTC. Its translation is CASSWGREGSYEQYF.

The chain couples TRBV2 to TRBJ2-2; no clear D. CDR1 and CDR2 (germline): SNHLY, FYNNEI. The CDR3 has 14 amino acids. Trimming left V 3 bases short and J 5 bases short, with 10 bases between. This CDR3 reads CASSELETTGELFF. The CDR3 bases are TGTGCCAGCAGTGAGTTAGAGACAACCGGGGAGCTGTTTTTT. The whole variable domain, filled in from reference TRBV2 and TRBJ2-2, reads EPEVTQTPSHQVTQMGQEVILRCVPISNHLYFYWYRQILGQKVEFLVSFYNNEISEKSEIFDDQFSVERPDGSNFTLKIRSTKLEDSAMYFCASSELETTGELFFGEGSRLTVL.

The chain has TRBV7-3 and TRBJ2-2; TRBD1 aligns across 7 bases. The CDR3 contains 13 residues. In germline, CDR1 is SGHTA, CDR2 FQGTGA. The V and J ends lost 5 bases and 7 bases, in that order; junction bases with no gene match: 4. Written as DNA, the CDR3 is TGTGCCAGCAGCAAGGGGGCTAGCGGGGAGCTGTTTTTT. Translation gives CASSKGASGELFF.

The V gene is TRBV19, the J gene TRBJ2-7; 7 nucleotides align to TRBD2. V shed 5 bases and J 1 base; nucleotides not matched to a gene: 2. The length of the CDR3 is 13 residues. Germline-derived CDR1 and CDR2 are LNHDA and SQIVND (reference sequence). The CDR3 loop reads CASSAGRSYEQYF. The DNA of the CDR3 is TGTGCCAGTAGTGCCGGGAGGTCCTACGAGCAGTACTTC.

J is TRBJ1-5 and V is TRBV6-6, with a weak D call TRBD1 (5 bases). Trimming removed 5 bases from V and 0 bases from J, with 20 bases in between. Looked up from germline, CDR1 is MNHNY and CDR2 is SVGAGI (reference sequence). This CDR3 comprises 18 residues. The CDR3 region has the DNA TGTGCCAGCAGTCTATTCCCCGGGGCAGTAAATAGCAATCAGCCCCAGCATTTT. Translation gives CASSLFPGAVNSNQPQHF.

In its sample, this clone was seen a few times. This chain joins TRBV27 and TRBJ1-5; tentatively, D is TRBD1 (5 bases). Germline assignment: CDR1 MNHEY and CDR2 SMNVEV (reference sequence). The CDR3 spans 15 residues. The V end lost 1 base, the J end lost 1 base, and 8 bases lay between the germline ends. This CDR3 is CASSLLGVSNQPQHF. CDR3 DNA: TGTGCCAGCAGTTTATTGGGGGTGAGCAATCAGCCCCAGCATTTT.

This clone showed up just once. The chain joins TRBV28 to TRBJ2-3; 7 positions agree with TRBD2. Germline CDR1 reads MDHEN; CDR2 reads SYDVKM. With 3 bases clipped from V and 3 bases from J, the junction kept 9 bases outside the gene matches. The CDR3 totals 16 residues. The CDR3 nucleotides read TGTGCCAGCAGTTTGGCTACTCGGGAGGTAACAGATACGCAGTATTTT. Translated, it gives CASSLATREVTDTQYF.

The chain couples TRBV7-6 to TRBJ2-7; 7 nucleotides align to TRBD1. Looked up from germline, CDR1 is SGHVS and CDR2 is FNYEAQ. The CDR3 sequence is 15 residues long. The V gene end was trimmed by 5 bases and the J gene end by 3 bases; junction bases not matched to a gene: 10. In nucleotides, the CDR3 is TGTGCCAGCAGCCCTCAACAGGGGCCCAACTACGAGCAGTACTTC. This translates into CASSPQQGPNYEQYF.

The chain uses TRBV5-1 and TRBJ2-1; 10 bases match TRBD2. With V trimmed by 0 bases and J by 2 bases, 2 bases remained unmatched. Germline CDR1 is SGHRS and CDR2 is YFSETQ. The CDR3 totals 16 residues. The CDR3 loop reads CASSLDLAGAYNEQFF. In DNA, the CDR3 is TGCGCCAGCAGCTTGGACCTAGCGGGGGCCTACAATGAGCAGTTCTTC.

This chain links TRBV9 with TRBJ2-3; a weak D match, TRBD2 (5 bases). CDR1 is SGDLS and CDR2 is YYNGEE in the germline V gene. The V gene lost 0 bases and the J gene lost 0 bases, with 8 bases spanning the gap. The CDR3 length is 15 residues. CDR3 DNA sequence: TGTGCCAGCAGCGTAGTAACGGGAAGCACAGATACGCAGTATTTT. It codes for CASSVVTGSTDTQYF.

This chain joins TRBV28 and TRBJ2-3; TRBD2 is a possible D gene (6 bases). V lost 3 bases to trimming and J lost 6 bases, with 19 bases between them. Germline CDR1 MDHEN, CDR2 SYDVKM. The CDR3 has 16 residues. CDR3 bases: TGTGCCAGCAGTTTCGTGGGAGGACCTGCAGGGGATACGCAGTATTTT. Translation gives CASSFVGGPAGDTQYF.

This sequence joins TRBV2 and TRBJ2-5; TRBD1 might be the D (6 bases). Germline V gene lookup returns CDR1 SNHLY and CDR2 FYNNEI. The CDR3 contains 12 residues. The germline V and J ends were trimmed by 8 bases and 6 bases, with 13 bases remaining between them. CDR3 residues: CASSQGSKTQYF. For the CDR3, the DNA is TGTGCCAGCTCTCAGGGGAGCAAGACCCAGTACTTC.

As to this clone: Mismatch with germline at one junction end may stem from a read error. DNA for the CDR3: TGTGCTAGCAGCCCCGGACTAGCGGGGGGCCAGGATACGCAGTATTTT. Translating gives CASSPGLAGGQDTQYF. The V and J genes are TRBV7-7 and TRBJ2-3; TRBD2 matches 14 bases. Germline V CDR1 and CDR2: SSHAT, FNYEAQ (reference sequence). The CDR3 extends over 16 amino acids.

This chain uses TRBV6-5 with TRBJ2-2; TRBD1 agrees at 10 bases. V gave up 6 bases and J gave up 6 bases; unmatched junction bases: 7. This CDR3 region has 15 residues. Germline V gene data show CDR1 as MNHEY and CDR2 as SVGAGI. CDR3 in DNA: TGTGCCAGCAGGCCGGGACAGGGGAGGGCCGGGGAGCTGTTTTTT. Amino acid sequence: CASRPGQGRAGELFF.

The chain is built from TRBV6-2 or TRBV6-3 and TRBJ2-1; 8 positions agree with TRBD2. Looked up from germline, CDR1 is MNHEY and CDR2 is SVGEGT. V trimming: 6 bases; J trimming: 8 bases; junction bases outside the gene matches: 9. CDR3 size: 14 residues. The CDR3 reads CASSLVREVDEQFF. CDR3 nucleotide sequence: TGTGCCAGCAGCCTCGTGCGGGAGGTAGATGAGCAGTTCTTC.

In its sample, this clone was seen a few times. V and J are TRBV30 and TRBJ2-7, with D possibly being TRBD1 (6 bases). The V end was cut by 3 bases, the J end by 4 bases, with 13 bases between. This CDR3 is 13 amino acids long. Germline V CDR1 and CDR2: GTSNPN, SVGIG (reference sequence). In DNA, the CDR3 is TGTGCCTGGAGAGGGCAGGGGCGGTACGAGCAGTACTTC. This translates into CAWRGQGRYEQYF.

This sequence joins TRBV11-3 and TRBJ2-7; tentatively, D is TRBD2 (6 bases). The V and J ends lost 1 base and 3 bases respectively, with 16 bases between them. Germline V gene data show CDR1 as SGHNT and CDR2 as YENEEA. This CDR3 has 16 residues. CDR3 in DNA: TGTGCCAGCAGCTTAGTGGGGCTATCGGGACTCTACGAGCAGTACTTC. Translation: CASSLVGLSGLYEQYF. Combining the CDR3 with reference TRBV11-3 and TRBJ2-7 gives the whole variable domain EAGVVQSPRYKIIEKKQPVAFWCNPISGHNTLYWYLQNLGQGPELLIRYENEEAVDDSQLPKDRFSAERLKGVDSTLKIQPAELGDSAVYLCASSLVGLSGLYEQYFGPGTRLTVT.

The CDR3 protein is CASREPHGYTF. In DNA, the CDR3 is TGTGCCAGCAGGGAACCGCATGGCTACACCTTC. The chain carries TRBV25-1 and TRBJ1-2; no clear D. Per the germline V gene, CDR1 is MGHDK and CDR2 is SYGVNS. The CDR3 sequence is 11 residues long. V gave up 6 bases and J gave up 6 bases, with 8 bases separating them.

The rearrangement uses TRBV15 and TRBJ2-7; D is unresolved. The V end lost 1 base, the J end lost 3 bases, and 4 bases lay between the germline ends. CDR3 length equals 12 residues. The germline CDR1 and CDR2 sequences are LNHNV and YYDKDF (reference sequence). The CDR3 DNA follows: TGTGCCACCAGCAGAGGGATCTACGAGCAGTACTTC. Residues: CATSRGIYEQYF.